This is a list of T cell receptor beta chains from one sample in a study of blood T cell repertoires in COVID-19. Sequencing used immunoSEQ multiplex PCR; TCRdb keeps in-frame clones, though not all of them. The sample lists around 290,000 clones, around 88% occurring once. The sample was peripheral blood. The source is a man aged 40-49 years with acute or convalescent COVID-19. CDR3s include the opening cysteine and the closing phenylalanine or tryptophan. Fields, in order: clone size, D gene, J gene, V gene, CDR3 protein, CDR3 DNA. The D gene is left open where the match is weak. The size of a clone is reported for some rows only, either as once, few or many, or as a class for expanded clones.

clone size: once
D gene: TRBD1
J gene: TRBJ1-2
V gene: TRBV5-4
CDR3 protein: CASSRLTGEEGYGYTF
CDR3 DNA: TGTGCCAGCAGCCGGTTGACAGGGGAGGAGGGCTATGGCTACACCTTC

clone size: -
D gene: -
J gene: TRBJ1-1
V gene: TRBV2
CDR3 protein: CASRDTENTEAFF
CDR3 DNA: TGTGCCAGCAGGGACACAGAGAACACTGAAGCTTTCTTT

clone size: -
D gene: -
J gene: TRBJ2-1
V gene: TRBV21-1
CDR3 protein: CASSKRSLAGGPCHNEQFF
CDR3 DNA: TGTGCCAGCAGCAAAAGGTCATTAGCGGGGGGGCCGTGTCACAATGAGCAGTTCTTC

clone size: -
D gene: TRBD2
J gene: TRBJ2-1
V gene: TRBV19
CDR3 protein: CASSIGSGLPYNEQFF
CDR3 DNA: TGTGCCAGTAGTATTGGTAGCGGGCTTCCCTACAATGAGCAGTTCTTC

clone size: once
D gene: -
J gene: TRBJ1-6
V gene: TRBV6-1
CDR3 protein: CASSGRQPGRYNSPLHF
CDR3 DNA: TGTGCCAGCAGTGGCCGGCAACCAGGGAGGTATAATTCACCCCTCCACTTT

clone size: -
D gene: -
J gene: TRBJ1-3
V gene: TRBV12-3/TRBV12-4
CDR3 protein: CASRSSGNTIYF
CDR3 DNA: TGTGCCAGCAGGTCTTCTGGAAACACCATATATTTT

clone size: -
D gene: TRBD1
J gene: TRBJ1-2
V gene: TRBV6-4
CDR3 protein: CASRREGQGAEGYGYTF
CDR3 DNA: TGTGCCAGCAGGAGAGAGGGACAGGGGGCAGAAGGCTATGGCTACACCTTC

clone size: -
D gene: -
J gene: TRBJ2-3
V gene: TRBV25-1
CDR3 protein: CASSEYITSTDTQYF
CDR3 DNA: TGTGCCAGCAGTGAATATATTACTAGCACAGATACGCAGTATTTT

clone size: -
D gene: -
J gene: TRBJ2-3
V gene: TRBV7-2
CDR3 protein: CASSLGLPGTDTQYF
CDR3 DNA: TGTGCCAGCAGCTTGGGACTGCCAGGCACAGATACGCAGTATTTT

clone size: -
D gene: TRBD1
J gene: TRBJ2-7
V gene: TRBV19
CDR3 protein: CASSARQGIGYEQYF
CDR3 DNA: TGTGCCAGTAGCGCTCGACAGGGGATAGGCTACGAGCAGTACTTC

clone size: -
D gene: -
J gene: TRBJ2-2
V gene: TRBV2
CDR3 protein: CASSERRVGTGELFF
CDR3 DNA: TGTGCCAGCAGTGAGAGGCGGGTGGGCACCGGGGAGCTGTTTTTT

clone size: -
D gene: TRBD2
J gene: TRBJ2-3
V gene: TRBV24-1
CDR3 protein: CATSDPIGGTDTQYF
CDR3 DNA: TGTGCCACCAGTGATCCTATCGGGGGGACAGATACGCAGTATTTT

clone size: -
D gene: TRBD2
J gene: TRBJ2-5
V gene: TRBV29-1
CDR3 protein: CSVEYSGGWETQYF
CDR3 DNA: TGCAGCGTTGAATACAGCGGGGGGTGGGAGACCCAGTACTTC

clone size: -
D gene: -
J gene: TRBJ1-2
V gene: TRBV20-1
CDR3 protein: CSASRRNYGYTF
CDR3 DNA: TGCAGTGCTAGTAGGCGGAACTATGGCTACACCTTC

clone size: -
D gene: TRBD1
J gene: TRBJ1-5
V gene: TRBV19
CDR3 protein: CASSGDRESNQPQHF
CDR3 DNA: TGTGCCAGTAGCGGTGACAGGGAAAGCAATCAGCCCCAGCATTTT

clone size: -
D gene: TRBD1
J gene: TRBJ1-2
V gene: TRBV6-5
CDR3 protein: CASSPSGTGGRYTF
CDR3 DNA: TGTGCCAGCAGTCCTTCCGGGACAGGGGGCCGATACACCTTC

clone size: -
D gene: -
J gene: TRBJ1-3
V gene: TRBV6-5
CDR3 protein: CASSFPGGNTIYF
CDR3 DNA: TGTGCCAGCAGTTTTCCAGGCGGAAACACCATATATTTT

clone size: -
D gene: -
J gene: TRBJ1-1
V gene: TRBV28
CDR3 protein: CASSLGGRGNTEAFF
CDR3 DNA: TGTGCCAGCAGTTTAGGTGGCAGGGGTAACACTGAAGCTTTCTTT

clone size: -
D gene: -
J gene: TRBJ2-1
V gene: TRBV5-1
CDR3 protein: CASSLVQVSSYNEQFF
CDR3 DNA: TGCGCCAGCAGCTTGGTCCAGGTGAGCTCCTACAATGAGCAGTTCTTC

clone size: -
D gene: TRBD2
J gene: TRBJ2-3
V gene: TRBV5-4
CDR3 protein: CASSGTASGTDTQYF
CDR3 DNA: TGTGCCAGCAGCGGAACGGCTAGCGGGACAGATACGCAGTATTTT

clone size: -
D gene: -
J gene: TRBJ1-1
V gene: TRBV2
CDR3 protein: CASSAQGLLNTEAFF
CDR3 DNA: TGTGCCAGCAGCGCGCAGGGGCTATTGAACACTGAAGCTTTCTTT

clone size: -
D gene: -
J gene: TRBJ2-2
V gene: TRBV7-3
CDR3 protein: CASSFGGTGELFF
CDR3 DNA: TGTGCCAGCAGCTTCGGGGGCACCGGGGAGCTGTTTTTT

clone size: -
D gene: -
J gene: TRBJ1-2
V gene: TRBV7-2
CDR3 protein: CASSFASGYGYTF
CDR3 DNA: TGTGCCAGCAGCTTCGCGTCGGGGTATGGCTACACCTTC

clone size: -
D gene: -
J gene: TRBJ1-1
V gene: TRBV19
CDR3 protein: CASSMRGYPEAFF
CDR3 DNA: TGTGCCAGTAGTATGCGGGGTTACCCTGAAGCTTTCTTT

clone size: -
D gene: -
J gene: TRBJ2-5
V gene: TRBV5-4
CDR3 protein: CASSSGIAGTETQYF
CDR3 DNA: TGTGCCAGCAGCTCGGGCATTGCGGGAACAGAGACCCAGTACTTC

clone size: -
D gene: TRBD2
J gene: TRBJ2-1
V gene: TRBV28
CDR3 protein: CASMSGGALNEQFF
CDR3 DNA: TGTGCCAGCATGAGCGGGGGGGCCCTCAATGAGCAGTTCTTC

clone size: few
D gene: -
J gene: TRBJ1-3
V gene: TRBV2
CDR3 protein: CASSERPPRQFTTDGNTIYF
CDR3 DNA: TGTGCCAGCAGTGAACGTCCGCCCCGACAGTTTACTACCGACGGAAACACCATATATTTT

clone size: -
D gene: -
J gene: TRBJ2-1
V gene: TRBV7-6
CDR3 protein: CASSLSRGYNEQFF
CDR3 DNA: TGTGCCAGCAGCTTAAGCAGGGGTTACAATGAGCAGTTCTTC

clone size: -
D gene: TRBD2
J gene: TRBJ2-1
V gene: TRBV10-3
CDR3 protein: CAIRGSGSRGNEQFF
CDR3 DNA: TGTGCCATCAGGGGTAGCGGGTCCCGGGGCAATGAGCAGTTCTTC

clone size: once
D gene: TRBD1
J gene: TRBJ1-1
V gene: TRBV5-4
CDR3 protein: CAETTGGAGNTEAFF
CDR3 DNA: TGTGCCGAAACAACAGGGGGCGCAGGGAACACTGAAGCTTTCTTT

clone size: few
D gene: TRBD2
J gene: TRBJ2-3
V gene: TRBV7-9
CDR3 protein: CASSSLSGTGDTQYF
CDR3 DNA: TGTGCCAGCAGCTCCCTCAGCGGGACGGGAGATACGCAGTATTTT

clone size: once
D gene: -
J gene: TRBJ1-2
V gene: TRBV7-5
CDR3 protein: CVRSFESSGYTF
CDR3 DNA: TGTGTCAGAAGCTTTGAATCCAGTGGCTACACCTTC

clone size: -
D gene: TRBD1
J gene: TRBJ1-1
V gene: TRBV5-1
CDR3 protein: CASSPGGQGNTEAFF
CDR3 DNA: TGCGCCAGCAGCCCGGGGGGACAGGGAAACACTGAAGCTTTCTTT

clone size: -
D gene: TRBD1
J gene: TRBJ1-1
V gene: TRBV19
CDR3 protein: CASSYRDSEAFF
CDR3 DNA: TGTGCCAGTAGTTACCGGGACAGTGAAGCTTTCTTT

clone size: -
D gene: TRBD1
J gene: TRBJ1-4
V gene: TRBV6-6
CDR3 protein: CASSYFGTGEAELFF
CDR3 DNA: TGTGCCAGCAGTTACTTTGGGACAGGGGAGGCGGAACTGTTTTTT

clone size: -
D gene: -
J gene: TRBJ2-1
V gene: TRBV5-1
CDR3 protein: CASSLAFRDTNEQFF
CDR3 DNA: TGCGCCAGCAGCTTGGCCTTCCGGGACACCAATGAGCAGTTCTTC

clone size: -
D gene: -
J gene: TRBJ1-1
V gene: TRBV18
CDR3 protein: CASSSTGLGTEAFF
CDR3 DNA: TGTGCCAGCTCATCCACAGGGCTGGGCACTGAAGCTTTCTTT

clone size: -
D gene: -
J gene: TRBJ2-4
V gene: TRBV21-1
CDR3 protein: CASSGGRDAKNIQYF
CDR3 DNA: TGTGCCAGCAGCGGGGGCCGGGACGCCAAAAACATTCAGTACTTC

clone size: -
D gene: TRBD1
J gene: TRBJ2-7
V gene: TRBV12-5
CDR3 protein: CASGSWTGTYEQYF
CDR3 DNA: TGTGCTAGTGGTTCTTGGACAGGGACCTACGAGCAGTACTTC

clone size: once
D gene: -
J gene: TRBJ1-5
V gene: TRBV6-5
CDR3 protein: CASQANRYQPQHF
CDR3 DNA: TGTGCCAGCCAAGCCAACAGGTATCAGCCCCAGCATTTT

clone size: -
D gene: TRBD2
J gene: TRBJ2-1
V gene: TRBV9
CDR3 protein: CASSVGIAGGPGNEQFF
CDR3 DNA: TGTGCCAGCAGCGTAGGAATAGCGGGGGGGCCTGGGAATGAGCAGTTCTTC

clone size: -
D gene: -
J gene: TRBJ1-6
V gene: TRBV3-1/TRBV3-2
CDR3 protein: CASSQTKDSPLHF
CDR3 DNA: TGTGCCAGCAGCCAGACAAAAGATTCACCCCTCCACTTT

clone size: -
D gene: -
J gene: TRBJ2-2
V gene: TRBV2
CDR3 protein: CASSGSSGELFF
CDR3 DNA: TGTGCCAGCAGCGGTTCGAGCGGGGAGCTGTTTTTT

clone size: -
D gene: -
J gene: TRBJ1-1
V gene: TRBV5-1
CDR3 protein: CASRPLNRDIPEAFF
CDR3 DNA: TGCGCCAGCAGACCCTTGAACCGGGACATTCCTGAAGCTTTCTTT

clone size: -
D gene: -
J gene: TRBJ1-2
V gene: TRBV27
CDR3 protein: CASSLTGEGPGYGYTF
CDR3 DNA: TGTGCCAGCAGTTTAACTGGGGAGGGACCTGGCTATGGCTACACCTTC

clone size: -
D gene: -
J gene: TRBJ1-2
V gene: TRBV11-2
CDR3 protein: CASSLNRVNYGYTF
CDR3 DNA: TGTGCCAGCAGTCTAAACCGGGTTAACTATGGCTACACCTTC

clone size: few
D gene: -
J gene: TRBJ1-1
V gene: TRBV6-5
CDR3 protein: CASSAEWNTEAFF
CDR3 DNA: TGTGCCAGCAGCGCAGAATGGAACACTGAAGCTTTCTTT

clone size: -
D gene: -
J gene: TRBJ2-2
V gene: TRBV5-4
CDR3 protein: CASSKKDRPANTGELFF
CDR3 DNA: TGTGCCAGCAGCAAAAAGGACAGACCCGCGAACACCGGGGAGCTGTTTTTT

clone size: -
D gene: TRBD1
J gene: TRBJ2-2
V gene: TRBV24-1
CDR3 protein: CATSDSGQVVTNTGELFF
CDR3 DNA: TGTGCCACCAGTGATTCCGGACAGGTGGTGACGAACACCGGGGAGCTGTTTTTT

clone size: -
D gene: TRBD2
J gene: TRBJ2-7
V gene: TRBV10-3
CDR3 protein: CAISAGLADEQYF
CDR3 DNA: TGTGCCATCAGTGCGGGACTAGCGGACGAGCAGTACTTC

clone size: -
D gene: TRBD2
J gene: TRBJ2-3
V gene: TRBV5-1
CDR3 protein: CASSLSGGSGGSQYF
CDR3 DNA: TGCGCCAGCAGCTTGAGCGGGGGTAGCGGGGGCTCGCAGTATTTT

clone size: -
D gene: TRBD1
J gene: TRBJ1-3
V gene: TRBV2
CDR3 protein: CASSDEGAPGNTIYF
CDR3 DNA: TGTGCCAGCAGTGATGAGGGGGCGCCTGGAAACACCATATATTTT

clone size: -
D gene: -
J gene: TRBJ1-6
V gene: TRBV7-9
CDR3 protein: CASSPSGGLFHF
CDR3 DNA: TGTGCCAGCAGCCCCTCCGGGGGGCTATTTCACTTT

clone size: -
D gene: TRBD1
J gene: TRBJ1-2
V gene: TRBV7-9
CDR3 protein: CASSPDMTGRGYTF
CDR3 DNA: TGTGCCAGCAGCCCAGACATGACAGGGCGTGGCTACACCTTC

clone size: -
D gene: -
J gene: TRBJ1-1
V gene: TRBV5-4
CDR3 protein: CASRLQAHTEAFF
CDR3 DNA: TGTGCCAGCAGATTACAGGCCCACACTGAAGCTTTCTTT